The source of this T cell receptor beta chain is a study of blood T cell repertoires in COVID-19. Data came from immunoSEQ multiplex PCR; TCRdb stores just in-frame clones and leaves some out. Here the sample spans around 160,000 clones, around 82% being singletons. Trimming removed 6 bases from V and 10 bases from J, with 13 bases in between. The CDR3 spans 12 residues. Material: peripheral blood. The TCR comes from a man aged 60 to 75 with active or convalescent COVID-19. The gene calls are TRBV12-3 or TRBV12-4 and TRBJ2-1; TRBD2 might be the D (6 bases). In nucleotides, the CDR3 is TGTGCCAGCAGCAGTTCTGCGGGAGAGCAGTTCTTC. Its translation: CASSSSAGEQFF.